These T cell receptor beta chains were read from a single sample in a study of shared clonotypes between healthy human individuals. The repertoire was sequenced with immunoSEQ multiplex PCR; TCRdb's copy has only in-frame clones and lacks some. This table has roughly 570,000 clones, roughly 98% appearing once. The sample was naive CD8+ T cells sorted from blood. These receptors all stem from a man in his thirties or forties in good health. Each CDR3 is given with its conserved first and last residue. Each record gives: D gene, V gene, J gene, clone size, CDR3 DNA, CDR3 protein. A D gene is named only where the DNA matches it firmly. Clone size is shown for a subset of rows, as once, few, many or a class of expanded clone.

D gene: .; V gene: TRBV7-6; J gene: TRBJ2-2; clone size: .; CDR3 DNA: TGTGCCAGCAGCTTTGTAGGGGACACCGGGGAGCTGTTTTTT; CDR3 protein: CASSFVGDTGELFF
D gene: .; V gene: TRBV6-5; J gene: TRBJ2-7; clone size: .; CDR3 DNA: TGTGCCAGCAGTTCCTCGGGGACGGGGCCCTACGAGCAGTACTTC; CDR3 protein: CASSSSGTGPYEQYF
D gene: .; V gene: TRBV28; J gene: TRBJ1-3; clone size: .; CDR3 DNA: TGTGCCATCGGACGTGGGTCTGGAAACACCATATATTTT; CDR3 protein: CAIGRGSGNTIYF
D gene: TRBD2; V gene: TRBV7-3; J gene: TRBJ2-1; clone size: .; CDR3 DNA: TGTGCCAGCAGCCGGACTAGCGGGAGGGGATGGAATGAGCAGTTCTTC; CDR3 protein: CASSRTSGRGWNEQFF
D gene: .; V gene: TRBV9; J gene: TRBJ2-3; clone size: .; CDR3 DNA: TGTGCCAGCAGCGTAGAAATGATAACAGATACGCAGTATTTT; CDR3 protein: CASSVEMITDTQYF
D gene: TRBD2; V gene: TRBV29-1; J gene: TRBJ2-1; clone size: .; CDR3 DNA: TGCAGCGTTGTGGCTAGCGGGGGATACAATGAGCAGTTCTTC; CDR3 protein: CSVVASGGYNEQFF
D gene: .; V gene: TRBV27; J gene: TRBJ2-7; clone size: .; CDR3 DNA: TGTGCCAGCAGTCTTACGGCGATCACCTACGAGCAGTACTTC; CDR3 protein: CASSLTAITYEQYF
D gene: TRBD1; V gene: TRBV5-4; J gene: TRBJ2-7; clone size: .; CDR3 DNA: TGTGCCAGCAGCTTGGGAACCGGGACAGGGCCCTACGAGCAGTACTTC; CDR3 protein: CASSLGTGTGPYEQYF
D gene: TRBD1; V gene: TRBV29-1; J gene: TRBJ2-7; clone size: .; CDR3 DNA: TGCAGCGTTGAACGACAGGGGGCGAGTGAGCAGTACTTC; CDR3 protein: CSVERQGASEQYF
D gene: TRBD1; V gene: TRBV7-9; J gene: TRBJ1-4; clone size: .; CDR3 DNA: TGTGCCAGCAGCAAAATACAGGGGGCTAATGAAAAACTGTTTTTT; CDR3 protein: CASSKIQGANEKLFF
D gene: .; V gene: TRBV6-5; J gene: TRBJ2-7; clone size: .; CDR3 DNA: TGTGCCAGCAGTTATGGTGGATGGGAGCAGTACTTC; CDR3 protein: CASSYGGWEQYF
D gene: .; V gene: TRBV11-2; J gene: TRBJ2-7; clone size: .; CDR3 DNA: TGTGCCAGCAGCCCGGCGAGGGGGGGCGGCGAGCAGTACTTC; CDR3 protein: CASSPARGGGEQYF
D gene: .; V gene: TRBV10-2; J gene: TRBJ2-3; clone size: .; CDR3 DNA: TGCGCCAGCAGTCTCGCGGGAAGCACAGATACGCAGTATTTT; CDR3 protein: CASSLAGSTDTQYF
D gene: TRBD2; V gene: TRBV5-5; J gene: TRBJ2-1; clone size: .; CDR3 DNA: TGTGCCAGCAGCTTGGATTTTCTAGCGGGGAATAGAGGCAATGAGCAGTTCTTC; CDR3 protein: CASSLDFLAGNRGNEQFF
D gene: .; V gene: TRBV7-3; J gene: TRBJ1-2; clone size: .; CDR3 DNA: TGTGCCAGCAGCGAAACAGGTTTCCCTCTCAATTTC; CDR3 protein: CASSETGFPLNF
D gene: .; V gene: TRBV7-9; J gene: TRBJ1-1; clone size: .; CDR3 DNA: TGTGCCAGCAGCTTAGCTCTGAACACTGAAGCTTTCTTT; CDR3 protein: CASSLALNTEAFF
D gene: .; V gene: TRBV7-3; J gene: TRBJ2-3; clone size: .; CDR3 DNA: TGTGCCAGCAGCTTGATCGGGACCCCTAGCACAGATACGCAGTATTTT; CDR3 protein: CASSLIGTPSTDTQYF
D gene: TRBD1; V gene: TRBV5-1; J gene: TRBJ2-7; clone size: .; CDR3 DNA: TGCGCCAGCAGCTCCCGGGACAGGGAGGGCGAGCAGTACTTC; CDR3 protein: CASSSRDREGEQYF
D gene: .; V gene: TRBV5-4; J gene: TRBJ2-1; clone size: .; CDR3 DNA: TGTGCCAGCAGCTTGGGTCCGGGACCGGGACTGTTGTTCTTC; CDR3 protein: CASSLGPGPGLLFF
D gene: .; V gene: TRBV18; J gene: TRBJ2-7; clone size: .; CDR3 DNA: TGTGCCAGCTCACCATTTGACAGCTCCTACGAGCAGTACTTC; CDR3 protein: CASSPFDSSYEQYF
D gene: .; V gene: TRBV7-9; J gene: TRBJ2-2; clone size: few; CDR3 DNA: TGTGCCAGCAGCTTTGGCGGGGAGCTGTTTTTT; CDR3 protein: CASSFGGELFF
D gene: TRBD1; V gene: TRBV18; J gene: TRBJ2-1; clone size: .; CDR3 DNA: TGTGCCAGCTCACCGCGTCCCGGGACAGGGAGGTATGAGCAGTTCTTC; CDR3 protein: CASSPRPGTGRYEQFF
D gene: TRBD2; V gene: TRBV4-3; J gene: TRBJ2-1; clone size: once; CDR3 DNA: TGCGCCAGCAGCCAAGATCGGGGGGACAATGAGCAGTTCTTC; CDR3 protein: CASSQDRGDNEQFF
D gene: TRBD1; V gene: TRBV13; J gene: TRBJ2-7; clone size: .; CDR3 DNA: TGTGCCAGCAGCTTAGGGACAGGGGTCTACGAGCAGTACTTC; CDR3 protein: CASSLGTGVYEQYF
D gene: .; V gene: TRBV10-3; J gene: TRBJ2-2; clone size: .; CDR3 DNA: TGTGCCATCAGTGAGGCCCGGGGGGCAAGTCGGAACACCGGGGAGCTGTTTTTT; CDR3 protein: CAISEARGASRNTGELFF